The TCR beta chain described here comes from a study of blood T cell repertoires in COVID-19. In the study overall: Collection of acute and convalescent COVID-19 samples took place in the United States, Italy and Spain. PBMCs, B-cell-depleted T cells, or T cells provided the cDNA or gDNA that made up the material.

Germline V gives CDR1 SGHRS, CDR2 YFSETQ. The CDR3 runs 15 residues. Trimming took off 4 bases at V and 3 bases at J, with 17 bases between the two ends. The authors' processing: The assay estimated nucleated cells by amplifying reference gene primers. The data were produced by immunoSEQ multiplex PCR, yet TCRdb's version contains in-frame clones alone and is incomplete. V and J calls and clone size are given by that table; D and trimming were obtained from the DNA. The sample holds 110,000 or so clones, 65% to 90% seen once. The V call is TRBV5-1, the J call TRBJ2-7, with D tentatively TRBD2 (7 bases). The sequencing sample was made of peripheral blood. The sequence came from a man aged 50 or older with acute or convalescent COVID-19. The CDR3 is CASSRGGESGYEQYF. The CDR3 nucleotides are TGCGCCAGCAGCAGAGGGGGGGAATCAGGCTACGAGCAGTACTTC.